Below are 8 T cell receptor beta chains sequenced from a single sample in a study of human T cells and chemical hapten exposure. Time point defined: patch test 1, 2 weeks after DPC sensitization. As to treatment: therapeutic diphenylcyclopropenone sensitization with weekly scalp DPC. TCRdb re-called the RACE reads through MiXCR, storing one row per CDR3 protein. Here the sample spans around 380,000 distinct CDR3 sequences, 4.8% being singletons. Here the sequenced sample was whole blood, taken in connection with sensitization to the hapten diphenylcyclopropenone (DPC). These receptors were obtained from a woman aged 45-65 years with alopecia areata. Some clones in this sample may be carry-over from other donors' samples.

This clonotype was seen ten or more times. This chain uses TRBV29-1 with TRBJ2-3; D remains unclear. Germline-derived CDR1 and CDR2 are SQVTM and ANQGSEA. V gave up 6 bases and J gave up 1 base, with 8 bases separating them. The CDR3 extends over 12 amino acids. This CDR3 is CSVLRRTDTQYF. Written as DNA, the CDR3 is TGCAGCGTCCTTCGCCGCACAGATACGCAGTATTTT.

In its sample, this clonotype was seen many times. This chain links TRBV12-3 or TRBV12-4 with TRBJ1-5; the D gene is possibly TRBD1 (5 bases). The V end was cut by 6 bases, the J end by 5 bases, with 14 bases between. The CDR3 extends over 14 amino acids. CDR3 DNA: TGTGCCAGCAGCCTGGGGGGATCCCATCAGCCCCAGCATTTT. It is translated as CASSLGGSHQPQHF.

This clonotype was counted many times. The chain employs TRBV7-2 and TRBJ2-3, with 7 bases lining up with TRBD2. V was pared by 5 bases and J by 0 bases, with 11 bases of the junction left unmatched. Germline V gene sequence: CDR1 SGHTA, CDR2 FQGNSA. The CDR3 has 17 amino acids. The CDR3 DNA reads TGTGCCAGCAGCCGTCCTACTAGCGAACCTAGCACAGATACGCAGTATTTT. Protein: CASSRPTSEPSTDTQYF.

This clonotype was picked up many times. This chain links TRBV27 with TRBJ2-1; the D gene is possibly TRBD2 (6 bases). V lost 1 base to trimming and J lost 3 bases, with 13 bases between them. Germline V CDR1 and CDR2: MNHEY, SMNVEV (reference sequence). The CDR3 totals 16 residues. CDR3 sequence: CASSLYAGTVYNEQFF. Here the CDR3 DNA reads TGTGCCAGCAGTTTATATGCGGGGACCGTCTACAATGAGCAGTTCTTC.

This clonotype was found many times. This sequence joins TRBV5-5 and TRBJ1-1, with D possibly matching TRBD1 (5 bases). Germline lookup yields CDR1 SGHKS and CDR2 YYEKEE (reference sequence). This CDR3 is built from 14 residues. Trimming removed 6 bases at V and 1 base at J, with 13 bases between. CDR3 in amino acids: CASMGDASNTEAFF. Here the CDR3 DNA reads TGTGCCAGCATGGGGGACGCATCGAACACTGAAGCTTTCTTT.

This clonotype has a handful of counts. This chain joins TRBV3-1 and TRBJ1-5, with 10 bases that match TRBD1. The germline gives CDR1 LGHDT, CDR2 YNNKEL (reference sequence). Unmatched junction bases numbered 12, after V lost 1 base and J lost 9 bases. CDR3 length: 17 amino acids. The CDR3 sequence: CASSQGDRGPMGSPQHF. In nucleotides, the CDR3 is TGTGCCAGCAGCCAAGGGGACAGGGGCCCGATGGGGTCGCCCCAGCATTTT.

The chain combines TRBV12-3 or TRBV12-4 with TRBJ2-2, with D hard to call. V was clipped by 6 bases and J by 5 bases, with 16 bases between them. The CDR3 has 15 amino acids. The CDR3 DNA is TGTGCCAGCAGCCTAGAGGCGGTTTCTACCGGGGAGCTGTTTTTT. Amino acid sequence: CASSLEAVSTGELFF.

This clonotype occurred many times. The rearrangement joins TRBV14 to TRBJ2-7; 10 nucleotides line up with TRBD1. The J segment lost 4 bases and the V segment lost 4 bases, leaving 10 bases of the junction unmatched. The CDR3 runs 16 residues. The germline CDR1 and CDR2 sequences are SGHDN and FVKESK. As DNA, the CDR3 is TGTGCCAGCAGCCCGCCCACCCGACAGGGGGCTTACGAGCAGTACTTC. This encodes CASSPPTRQGAYEQYF. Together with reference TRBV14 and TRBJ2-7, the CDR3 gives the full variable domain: EAGVTQFPSHSVIEKGQTVTLRCDPISGHDNLYWYRRVMGKEIKFLLHFVKESKQDESGMPNNRFLAERTGGTYSTLKVQPAELEDSGVYFCASSPPTRQGAYEQYFGPGTRLTVT.